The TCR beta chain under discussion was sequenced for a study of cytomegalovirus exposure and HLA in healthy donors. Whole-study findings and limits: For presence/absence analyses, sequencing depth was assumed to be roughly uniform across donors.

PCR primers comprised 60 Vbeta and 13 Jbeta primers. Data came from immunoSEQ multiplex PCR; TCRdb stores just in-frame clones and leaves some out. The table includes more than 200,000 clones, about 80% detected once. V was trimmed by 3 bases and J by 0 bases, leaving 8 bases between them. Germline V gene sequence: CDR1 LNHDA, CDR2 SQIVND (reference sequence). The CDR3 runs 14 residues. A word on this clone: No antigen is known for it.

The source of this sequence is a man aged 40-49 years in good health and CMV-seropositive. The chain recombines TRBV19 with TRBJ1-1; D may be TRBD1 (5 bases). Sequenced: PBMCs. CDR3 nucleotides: TGTGCCAGTAGTATGGTAGGGGTGAACACTGAAGCTTTCTTT. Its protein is CASSMVGVNTEAFF.